This entry features one T cell receptor beta chain sequence. Sequencing used immunoSEQ multiplex PCR; TCRdb keeps in-frame clones, though not all of them. In the table there are under 350,000 clones, roughly 85% of which are singletons. These data belong to a study of blood T cell repertoires in COVID-19. Whole-study context: The study drew acute and convalescent COVID-19 samples from the United States, Italy and Spain.

Germline CDR1 is SGHKS and CDR2 is YYEKEE (reference sequence). The CDR3 is made up of 14 amino acids. V lost 4 bases, J lost 1 base, and 11 bases lay in between. This chain uses TRBV5-5 with TRBJ1-1; TRBD1 is a possible D gene (5 bases). The TCR was taken from a human donor in a cohort sampled during active COVID-19. The specimen was peripheral blood. The chain's CDR3 is CASSRTTGNTEAFF. The CDR3 bases are TGTGCCAGCAGCCGCACCACAGGGAACACTGAAGCTTTCTTT.